One TCR beta chain is described in this entry. Its matching antigen is unknown. Time point defined: peripheral blood 6 weeks after treatment start. The data stem from a study of PD-L1 blockade in urothelial cancer. Background on the study: As for prior chemotherapy regimens, patients had received 0 to 3. Analyzed time points were 3 weeks (second dose) and 6 weeks after therapy began. Study conclusions and caveats: Stronger expansion of tumor-associated clones in blood at 3 weeks distinguished durable-benefit patients.

Here immunoSEQ multiplex PCR was the method, and the copy in TCRdb shows in-frame clones only, minus some. The profile shows approximately 40,000 clones, 70% to 90% of them singletons. Germline CDR1 MNHNS, CDR2 SASEGT. CDR3 size: 15 residues. J was trimmed by 11 bases and V by 8 bases; bases with no gene match: 15. The chain has TRBV6-1 and TRBJ2-1, with 10 bases matching TRBD1. The material was PBMCs, obtained around atezolizumab (anti-PD-L1) treatment. The sequence came from a man aged 60 to 69 with urothelial cancer. CDR3 amino acids: CASHPGQGFTWQQFF. The CDR3 DNA follows: TGTGCCAGCCACCCGGGACAGGGGTTTACGTGGCAGCAGTTCTTC.